One and the same sample provided the 21 T cell receptor beta chains below, sequenced in a study of post-analysis software for immune sequencing data. General observations from the study: Patients used roughly five TRBV segments, including TRBV5-6, TRBV5-1 and TRBV20-1, more often than controls.

No antigen has been identified for these receptors. Tagging with unique molecular identifiers was a feature of the TCR beta cDNA libraries. MiXCR, run by TCRdb on the PCR reads, gives a single entry per CDR3 protein. The table shows roughly 540,000 distinct CDR3 sequences, with around 36% occurring only once. The sequenced sample consisted of blood. The receptors were gathered from a girl aged 2 to 17 with multiple sclerosis.

The chain recombines TRBV10-3 with TRBJ2-3; D is ambiguous. CDR1 and CDR2 from the germline V gene are ENHRY and SYGVKD. This CDR3 region has 14 residues. V lost 2 bases and J lost 7, with 13 bases in between. CDR3 nucleotide sequence: TGTGCCATCAGTGAGATCCTCCGAACGAATACGCAGTATTTT. It specifies CAISEILRTNTQYF.

This clonotype was counted a few times. The rearrangement joins TRBV7-8 to TRBJ2-7; 9 bases are shared with TRBD2. V lost 5 bases to trimming and J lost 2 bases; unmatched junction nucleotides: 7. The CDR3 consists of 15 residues. The germline V gene encodes CDR1 SGHVS and CDR2 FQNEAQ. CDR3 bases: TGTGCCAGCAGCCGCATGAGCGGGGGGCCCTACGAGCAGTACTTC. Translated: CASSRMSGGPYEQYF.

The chain is built from TRBV10-3 and TRBJ1-2, with D maybe TRBD1 (5 bases). CDR1 is ENHRY and CDR2 is SYGVKD in the germline V gene. V was cut by 9 bases and J by 1 base, with 15 bases left in between. This CDR3 region has 14 residues. DNA of the CDR3: TGTGCCATTATGTCCGGGCAGGGTAACTATGGCTACACCTTC. It encodes CAIMSGQGNYGYTF.

The chain combines TRBV4-2 with TRBJ2-5, with 7 nucleotides matching TRBD1. The CDR3 extends over 13 amino acids. J lost 5 bases, V lost 0 bases, and 0 bases had no gene match. The germline V gene has CDR1 LGHNA and CDR2 YNFKEQ. The CDR3 DNA is TGTGCCAGCAGCCAAGAGACAGGGGAGACCCAGTACTTC. This translates into CASSQETGETQYF.

The V and J genes are TRBV3-1 and TRBJ2-7; D not certain. With the DNA end fitting TRBJ2-5 better, the J assignment may be wrong. The CDR3 runs to 14 residues. CDR1 and CDR2 from the germline V gene are LGHDT and YNNKEL (reference sequence). The CDR3 reads CASSPPDAGETQYF. The CDR3 nucleotides read TGTGCCAGCAGCCCCCCCGACGCCGGAGAGACCCAGTACTTC.

This clonotype has just one count. A single base is all that separates this from a far larger clone, so a read error is likely. This chain uses TRBV11-2 with TRBJ2-5; D call uncertain. Germline V gene sequence: CDR1 SGHAT, CDR2 FQNNGV. The CDR3 runs to 11 residues. CDR3 nucleotides: TGTGCCAGCAGCTTTAAAGAGACCCTGTACTTC. Its translation is CASSFKETLYF.

This chain joins TRBV7-2 and TRBJ2-5, with D possibly TRBD2 on 5 matching bases. The V gene lost 1 base and the J gene lost 5 bases, with 5 bases spanning the gap. In germline, CDR1 is SGHTA, CDR2 FQGNSA. The CDR3 spans 12 residues. The CDR3 loop is CASSLVAETQYF. CDR3 DNA: TGTGCCAGCAGCTTAGTAGCGGAGACCCAGTACTTC.

The chain employs TRBV6-1 and TRBJ2-3, with 9 bases identical to TRBD1. This CDR3 is built from 17 residues. The J segment lost 9 bases and the V segment lost 3 bases, leaving 16 bases of the junction unmatched. CDR1 MNHNS and CDR2 SASEGT come from the germline V gene. The CDR3 is CASSEPPGQGDGRTQYF. CDR3 nucleotide sequence: TGTGCCAGCAGTGAGCCACCGGGACAGGGCGATGGACGAACGCAGTATTTT.

This clonotype was recorded only once. The chain has TRBV9 and TRBJ2-2; no firm D call. The germline gives CDR1 SGDLS, CDR2 YYNGEE. The CDR3 totals 13 residues. V lost 0 bases to trimming and J lost 6 bases, with 6 bases between them. The DNA for the CDR3 is TGTGCCAGCAGCGTAGTGGAACCCGGGGAGCTGTTTTTT. Protein product: CASSVVEPGELFF.

The rearrangement uses TRBV29-1 and TRBJ1-1; D unresolved. The germline V gene encodes CDR1 SQVTM and CDR2 ANQGSEA. The V end lost 6 bases, the J end lost 2 bases, and 13 bases lay between the germline ends. This CDR3 comprises 13 residues. CDR3 DNA sequence: TGCAGCGTCAGGCAGGTATCCAACACTGAAGCTTTCTTT. It encodes CSVRQVSNTEAFF.

With respect to this clonotype: The junction departs from germline at one end; a sequencing error may be responsible. The V and J genes are TRBV5-6 and TRBJ2-5; 8 bases are a match to TRBD2. Germline V lookup: CDR1 SGHDT, CDR2 YYEEEE. The CDR3 runs to 15 residues. CDR3 sequence (DNA): TGTGCCGGCAGCTTGGGCCAGCGGGGGCAAGAGACCCAGTACTTC. It codes for CAGSLGQRGQETQYF.

V gene TRBV12-3 or TRBV12-4 combines with J gene TRBJ1-3, with a tentative D call TRBD1 (6 bases). V was pared by 9 bases and J by 0 bases, with 15 bases between. The CDR3 contains 15 residues. CDR3 amino acids: CASNPGENSGNTIYF. CDR3 coding DNA: TGTGCCAGTAACCCAGGGGAGAACTCTGGAAACACCATATATTTT.

This clonotype was observed many times. The chain employs TRBV12-3 or TRBV12-4 and TRBJ2-7; TRBD2 agrees at 8 bases. The CDR3 covers 15 residues. V shed 10 bases and J 1 base; nucleotides not matched to a gene: 12. CDR3 nucleotides: TGTGCCACCGGTACTACTAGCGGTCCTTCCTACGAGCAGTACTTC. Its translation: CATGTTSGPSYEQYF.

J is TRBJ2-5 and V is TRBV20-1, with D perhaps matching TRBD2 (6 bases). Germline assignment: CDR1 DFQATT and CDR2 SNEGSKA (reference sequence). The V gene lost 3 bases and the J gene lost 2 bases, with 13 bases spanning the gap. CDR3 size: 14 residues. CDR3 in DNA: TGCAGTGCTAGCGGGCGTAGCGGACAAGAGACCCAGTACTTC. As protein: CSASGRSGQETQYF.

This clonotype was seen a few times. The V call is TRBV2, the J call TRBJ2-7; possible D gene TRBD1, 6 bases. Trimming took 4 bases from V and 2 from J, leaving 6 bases between them. The germline gives CDR1 SNHLY, CDR2 FYNNEI. The CDR3 loop spans 12 amino acids. CDR3 coding DNA: TGTGCCAGCAGTGGGGACACCTACGAGCAGTACTTC. Translated, it gives CASSGDTYEQYF.

This clonotype was recorded a few times. This chain joins TRBV20-1 and TRBJ1-5, with unresolved D. V lost 0 bases, J lost 0 bases, and 15 bases lay in between. The CDR3 length is 17 residues. Germline values: CDR1 DFQATT, CDR2 SNEGSKA (reference sequence). This CDR3 reads CSARDFVLDSSNQPQHF. In DNA form, the CDR3 reads TGCAGTGCTAGAGATTTCGTGCTGGATTCTAGCAATCAGCCCCAGCATTTT.

V gene TRBV4-2 combines with J gene TRBJ2-5, with 8 positions matching TRBD2. The J segment lost 3 bases and the V segment lost 0 bases, leaving 6 bases of the junction unmatched. This CDR3 has 16 residues. The germline V gene encodes CDR1 LGHNA and CDR2 YNFKEQ. CDR3 amino acids: CASSQDGTRGKETQYF. The CDR3 bases are TGTGCCAGCAGCCAAGACGGGACTAGGGGTAAAGAGACCCAGTACTTC.

In its sample, this clonotype was seen a few times. The chain is built from TRBV28 and TRBJ2-3; 7 bases agree with TRBD2. This CDR3 has 15 amino acids. The germline V gene encodes CDR1 MDHEN and CDR2 SYDVKM. The trim removed 6 bases at V and 6 bases at J, leaving 12 bases unmatched. The CDR3 sequence is CASSLGTIGVDTQYF. The DNA for the CDR3 is TGTGCCAGCAGCCTGGGGACTATAGGAGTGGATACGCAGTATTTT. Variable domain in full (rest from reference TRBV28 and TRBJ2-3): DVKVTQSSRYLVKRTGEKVFLECVQDMDHENMFWYRQDPGLGLRLIYFSYDVKMKEKGDIPEGYSVSREKKERFSLILESASTNQTSMYLCASSLGTIGVDTQYFGPGTRLTVL.

The table lists this clonotype with many counts. The CDR3 bases are TGTGCCAGCAGCTTATTGGCAGGGTCCTACGAGCAGTACTTC. Protein: CASSLLAGSYEQYF. The chain employs TRBV7-2 and TRBJ2-7, with D perhaps matching TRBD1 (5 bases). V was cut by 2 bases and J by 1 base, with 9 bases left in between. The CDR3 spans 14 residues. Germline V gene data show CDR1 as SGHTA and CDR2 as FQGNSA.

The chain recombines TRBV5-6 with TRBJ1-4; no clear D. The germline V and J ends were trimmed by 0 bases and 2 bases, with 5 bases remaining between them. This CDR3 region has 14 residues. Germline CDR1 is SGHDT and CDR2 is YYEEEE. CDR3 sequence: CASSLDGTNEKLFF. CDR3 bases: TGTGCCAGCAGCTTGGACGGGACTAATGAAAAACTGTTTTTT.

This clonotype was recorded many times. The CDR3 here is CASKGGDRETQYF. CDR3 bases: TGCGCCAGCAAGGGGGGAGATCGAGAGACCCAGTACTTC. The chain joins TRBV10-2 to TRBJ2-5; D could derive from TRBD1 or TRBD2 (6 bases each). The CDR3 spans 13 residues. Germline CDR1 and CDR2: WSHSY and SAAADI. Trimming pared 7 bases from V and 4 bases from J, leaving 13 bases between.